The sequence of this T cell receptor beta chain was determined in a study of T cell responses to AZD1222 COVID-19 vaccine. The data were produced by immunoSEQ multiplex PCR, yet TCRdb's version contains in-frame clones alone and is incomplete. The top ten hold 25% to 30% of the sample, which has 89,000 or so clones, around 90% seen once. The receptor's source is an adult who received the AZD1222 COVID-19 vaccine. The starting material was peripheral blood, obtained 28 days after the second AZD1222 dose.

The CDR3 region is CASRRTGKYGYTF. The DNA for the CDR3 is TGTGCCAGCAGACGGACAGGGAAATATGGCTACACCTTC. The chain couples TRBV28 to TRBJ1-2, with TRBD1 identical over 8 bases. After removal of 6 bases from V and 5 bases from J, the junction contained 5 bases not matched to a gene. This CDR3 comprises 13 residues. In germline, CDR1 is MDHEN, CDR2 SYDVKM.